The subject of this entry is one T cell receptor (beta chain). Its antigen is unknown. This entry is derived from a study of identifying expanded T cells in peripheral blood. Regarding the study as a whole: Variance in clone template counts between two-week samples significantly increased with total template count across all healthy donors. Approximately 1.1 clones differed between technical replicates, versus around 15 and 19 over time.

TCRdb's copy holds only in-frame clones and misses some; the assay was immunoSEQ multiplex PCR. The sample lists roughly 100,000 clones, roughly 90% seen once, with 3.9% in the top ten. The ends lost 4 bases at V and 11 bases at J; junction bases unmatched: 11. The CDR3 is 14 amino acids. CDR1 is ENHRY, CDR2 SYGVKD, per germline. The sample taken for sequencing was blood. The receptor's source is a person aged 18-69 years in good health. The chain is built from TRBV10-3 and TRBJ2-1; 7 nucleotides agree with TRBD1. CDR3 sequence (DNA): TGTGCCATCAGTGGCACTGACAGGGACGTTAAGCAGTTCTTC. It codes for CAISGTDRDVKQFF.